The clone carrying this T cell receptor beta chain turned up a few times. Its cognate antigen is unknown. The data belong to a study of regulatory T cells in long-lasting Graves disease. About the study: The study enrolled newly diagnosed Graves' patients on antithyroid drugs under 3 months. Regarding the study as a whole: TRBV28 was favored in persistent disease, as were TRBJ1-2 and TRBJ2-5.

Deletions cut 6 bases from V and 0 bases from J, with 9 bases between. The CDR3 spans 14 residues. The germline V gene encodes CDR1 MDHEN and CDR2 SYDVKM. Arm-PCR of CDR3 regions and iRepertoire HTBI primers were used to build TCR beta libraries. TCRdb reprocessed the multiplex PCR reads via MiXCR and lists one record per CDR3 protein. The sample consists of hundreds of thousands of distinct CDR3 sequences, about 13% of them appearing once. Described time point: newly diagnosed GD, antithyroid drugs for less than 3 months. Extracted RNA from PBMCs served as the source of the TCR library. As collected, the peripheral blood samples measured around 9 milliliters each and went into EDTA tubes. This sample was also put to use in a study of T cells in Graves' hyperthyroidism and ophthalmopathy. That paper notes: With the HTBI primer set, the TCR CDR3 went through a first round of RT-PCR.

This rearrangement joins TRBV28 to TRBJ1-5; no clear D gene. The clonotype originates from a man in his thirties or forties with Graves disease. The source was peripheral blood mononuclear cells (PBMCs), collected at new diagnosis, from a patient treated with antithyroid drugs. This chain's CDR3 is CASRPTYSNQPQHF. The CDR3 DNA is TGTGCCAGCAGGCCCACTTATAGCAATCAGCCCCAGCATTTT.